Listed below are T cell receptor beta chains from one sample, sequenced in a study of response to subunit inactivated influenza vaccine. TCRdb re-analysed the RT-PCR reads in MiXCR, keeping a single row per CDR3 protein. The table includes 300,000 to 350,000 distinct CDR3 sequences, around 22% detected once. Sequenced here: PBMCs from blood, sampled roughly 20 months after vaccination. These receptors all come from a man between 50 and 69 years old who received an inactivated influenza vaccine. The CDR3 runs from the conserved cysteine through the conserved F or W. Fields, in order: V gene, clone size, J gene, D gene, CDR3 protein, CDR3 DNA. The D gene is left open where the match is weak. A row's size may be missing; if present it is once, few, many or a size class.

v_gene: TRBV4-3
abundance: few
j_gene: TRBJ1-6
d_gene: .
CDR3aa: CASSPQAGKNSPLHF
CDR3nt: TGCGCCAGCAGCCCTCAGGCAGGGAAGAATTCACCCCTCCACTTT

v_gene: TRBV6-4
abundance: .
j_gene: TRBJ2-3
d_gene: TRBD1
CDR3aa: CASSGDSDTDTQYF
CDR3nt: TGTGCCAGCAGTGGGGACAGTGACACAGATACGCAGTATTTT

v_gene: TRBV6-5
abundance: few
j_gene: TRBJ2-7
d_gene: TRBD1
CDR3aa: CASSYSSGTGVPATGEQYF
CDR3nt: TGTGCCAGCAGTTACTCATCTGGGACAGGGGTTCCGGCTACTGGGGAGCAGTACTTC

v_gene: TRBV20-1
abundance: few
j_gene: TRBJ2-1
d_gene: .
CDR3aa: CSASGGANNEQFF
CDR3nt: TGCAGTGCTAGTGGTGGGGCTAACAATGAGCAGTTCTTC

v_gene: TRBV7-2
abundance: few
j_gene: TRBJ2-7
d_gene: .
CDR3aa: CASSRASYHEQYF
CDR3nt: TGTGCCAGCAGTCGAGCTAGCTACCACGAGCAGTACTTC

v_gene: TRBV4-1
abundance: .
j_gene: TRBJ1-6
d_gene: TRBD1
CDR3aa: CASSLDRGASPLHF
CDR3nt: TGCGCCAGCAGCCTAGACAGGGGCGCCTCACCCCTCCACTTT

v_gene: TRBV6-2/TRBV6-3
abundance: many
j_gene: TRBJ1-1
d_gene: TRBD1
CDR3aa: CASRSRQGRKNTEAFF
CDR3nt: TGTGCCAGCAGGAGTCGACAGGGGCGGAAGAACACTGAAGCTTTCTTT

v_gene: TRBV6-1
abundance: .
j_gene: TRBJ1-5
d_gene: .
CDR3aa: CASSEFRVDQPQHF
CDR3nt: TGTGCCAGCAGTGAATTCAGGGTCGACCAGCCCCAGCATTTT

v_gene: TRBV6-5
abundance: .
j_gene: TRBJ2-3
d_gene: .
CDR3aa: CASSYRIAPTDTQYF
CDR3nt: TGTGCCAGCAGTTACAGGATAGCGCCCACAGATACGCAGTATTTT

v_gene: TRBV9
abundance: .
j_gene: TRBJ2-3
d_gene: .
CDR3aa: CASSVGGSWRSTDTQYF
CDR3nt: TGTGCCAGCAGCGTAGGTGGGAGTTGGAGGAGCACAGATACGCAGTATTTT

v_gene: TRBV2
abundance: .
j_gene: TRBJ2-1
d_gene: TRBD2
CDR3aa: CASDTEPGLADNEQFF
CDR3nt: TGTGCCAGCGACACAGAACCGGGACTAGCGGACAATGAGCAGTTCTTC

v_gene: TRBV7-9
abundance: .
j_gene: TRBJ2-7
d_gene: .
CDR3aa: CASSMGLREQYF
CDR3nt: TGTGCCAGCAGCATGGGACTCCGCGAGCAGTACTTC

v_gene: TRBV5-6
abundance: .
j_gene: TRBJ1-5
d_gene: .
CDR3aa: CASSSTGTQGFWGRQPQHF
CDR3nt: TGTGCCAGCAGTTCCACAGGGACCCAGGGGTTTTGGGGGAGACAGCCCCAGCATTTT

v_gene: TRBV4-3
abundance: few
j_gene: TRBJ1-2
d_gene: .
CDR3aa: CASSQGWEIHYGYTF
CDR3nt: TGCGCCAGCAGCCAAGGTTGGGAGATTCACTATGGCTACACCTTC

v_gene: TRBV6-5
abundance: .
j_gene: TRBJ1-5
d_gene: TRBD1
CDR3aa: CASSYSPGGNQAQHF
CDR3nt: TGTGCCAGCAGTTACTCACCAGGGGGCAATCAGGCCCAGCATTTT

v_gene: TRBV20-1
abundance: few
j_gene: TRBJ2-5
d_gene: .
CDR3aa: CSARDSQMQETQYF
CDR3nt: TGCAGTGCTAGAGATAGCCAGATGCAAGAGACCCAGTACTTC

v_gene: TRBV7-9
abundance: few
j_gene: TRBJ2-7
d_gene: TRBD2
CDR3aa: CASSLPGGRTYEQYF
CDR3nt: TGTGCCAGCAGCTTACCGGGGGGGCGCACCTACGAGCAGTACTTC

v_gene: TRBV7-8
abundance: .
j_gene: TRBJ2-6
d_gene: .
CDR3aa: CASSFGAPGANVLTF
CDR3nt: TGTGCCAGCAGCTTTGGGGCGCCTGGGGCCAACGTCCTGACTTTC